Listed here are 23 T cell receptor beta chains from one sample, sequenced in a study of T cell clonality in common variable immunodeficiency. Study results and limitations: Reportedly, TCR beta sequences from common variable immunodeficiency showed fewer deletions and N-nucleotide insertions.

Libraries were prepared by immunoSEQ multiplex PCR; TCRdb keeps only in-frame clonotypes and omits some of them. The table lists tens of thousands of clones, with no singletons. For these TCRs, the target antigens are not known. The sample was peripheral blood mononuclear cells. Receptors were obtained from a human donor with common variable immunodeficiency.

This clone was detected many times. The read ends 3 residues before the CDR3 terminus; that terminus is restored from the germline J gene. V is TRBV18 and J is TRBJ2-7; possibly TRBD1 for D (6 bases). This CDR3 has 15 residues. Germline V CDR1 and CDR2: KGHSH, LQKENI. Trimming took 2 bases from V and 0 from J, leaving 11 bases between them. CDR3 loop: CASSPRMDSSYEQYF. CDR3 DNA, as far as it was read: TGTGCCAGCTCACCAAGAATGGACAGCTCCTACGAG.

This clone came up a few times. Read sequence stops 3 residues before the CDR3 end, and the germline J gene provides the missing end. J is TRBJ1-4 and V is TRBV7-9; D not resolved. The CDR3 is 13 residues long. The V end was cut by 3 bases, the J end by 3 bases, with 5 bases between. CDR1 is SEHNR, CDR2 FQNEAQ, per germline (reference sequence). The CDR3 bases that were read are TGTGCCAGCAGCTTGGCTCCTAATGAAAAA. Its protein product is CASSLAPNEK. The CDR3 reads in full as CASSLAPNEKLFF.

The sample holds a few counts of this clone. The CDR3 end is not reached by the read, which stops 3 residues before it; the germline J gene fills it in. The rearrangement joins TRBV20-1 to TRBJ2-7; maybe TRBD1 (6 bases). The CDR3 covers 13 residues. V dropped 4 bases and J dropped 2 bases, with 12 bases sitting between them. Germline lookup yields CDR1 DFQATT and CDR2 SNEGSKA (reference sequence). The DNA read from the CDR3 is TGCAGTGCTACTCGACAGGCTACCTACGAG. Translated, it gives CSATRQATYE. The CDR3, in full, reads CSATRQATYEQYF.

This clone appeared many times. The DNA ends 3 residues before the CDR3 does, and the rest of the CDR3 is filled in from the germline J gene. The rearrangement joins TRBV24-1 to TRBJ2-5; the match to TRBD1 covers 9 bases. From germline, CDR1 is KGHDR and CDR2 SFDVKD. This CDR3 spans 15 amino acids. V shed 4 bases and J 5 bases; nucleotides not matched to a gene: 7. The sequenced CDR3 bases are TGTGCCACCAGTGACCAGGGACAGGGTTCTGAGACC. Amino acid sequence: CATSDQGQGSET. The full CDR3 sequence reads CATSDQGQGSETQYF.

This clone was detected ten times or more. From the germline J gene comes the end of the CDR3, since the read stops 3 residues before it. V is TRBV7-6 and J is TRBJ2-5; 13 nucleotides align to TRBD2. The CDR3 covers 15 residues. Germline CDR1 is SGHVS and CDR2 is FNYEAQ. V lost 5 bases to trimming and J lost 4 bases; unmatched junction nucleotides: 4. CDR3 sequence: CASSPGLAGVETQYF. The CDR3 bases that were read are TGTGCCAGCAGCCCAGGACTAGCGGGAGTAGAGACC. Supplemented by reference TRBV7-6 and TRBJ2-5, the full variable domain reads GAGVSQSPRYKVTKRGQDVALRCDPISGHVSLYWYRQALGQGPEFLTYFNYEAQQDKSGLPNDRFSAERPEGSISTLTIQRTEQRDSAMYRCASSPGLAGVETQYFGPGTRLLVL.

This clone was seen repeatedly, ten times or more. Read coverage stops 3 residues before the CDR3 terminus; the germline J gene supplies the remainder. This chain uses TRBV15 with TRBJ2-1, with D possibly TRBD1 on 5 matching bases. V gave up 3 bases and J gave up 3 bases, with 12 bases separating them. Germline V lookup: CDR1 LNHNV, CDR2 YYDKDF (reference sequence). The CDR3 has 15 amino acids. CDR3 region: CATSSGAASYNEQFF. The covered CDR3 bases are TGTGCCACCAGCAGTGGGGCTGCGAGCTACAATGAG.

This clone was seen ten or more times. Coverage ceases 3 residues before the CDR3 finishes, and the germline J gene fills in the end. The chain combines TRBV7-9 with TRBJ2-5; 11 bases agree with TRBD1. The CDR3 length is 15 residues. Germline values: CDR1 SEHNR, CDR2 FQNEAQ (reference sequence). J was trimmed by 4 bases and V by 5 bases; bases with no gene match: 6. The CDR3 protein is CASSGGQGAGETQYF. CDR3 DNA (partial): TGTGCCAGCAGCGGAGGACAGGGGGCGGGAGAGACC.

Worth noting for this clone: The sequence runs out 3 residues before the end of the CDR3; the remainder is reconstructed from the germline J gene. V gene TRBV7-3 combines with J gene TRBJ2-3; perhaps TRBD2 as D (6 bases). The CDR3 spans 15 residues. V shed 1 base and J shed 2 bases, with 10 bases lying between them. The germline V gene has CDR1 SGHTA and CDR2 FQGTGA. The CDR3 protein is CASSLMGLTTDTQYF. The sequenced CDR3 bases are TGTGCCAGCAGCTTAATGGGACTCACCACAGATACG.

This clone was picked up many times. The read ends 3 residues before the CDR3 terminus; that terminus is restored from the germline J gene. The rearrangement joins TRBV20-1 to TRBJ2-1; D gene uncertain. Trimming stripped 6 bases from V and 7 bases from J, with 10 bases between. The CDR3 covers 11 residues. The germline V gene has CDR1 DFQATT and CDR2 SNEGSKA (reference sequence). The DNA read from the CDR3 is TGCAGTGCGATTCAAGGGAATGAG. Its protein is CSAIQGNE. The complete CDR3 protein is CSAIQGNEQFF.

This clone was counted only a few times. The read halts 3 residues ahead of the CDR3 end, with the missing end drawn from the germline J gene. V is TRBV30 and J is TRBJ1-6; 7 positions agree with TRBD1. The junction had 4 bases not matched to a gene; V was cut back by 3 bases and J by 5 bases. The CDR3 has 14 amino acids. In germline, CDR1 is GTSNPN, CDR2 SVGIG (reference sequence). The CDR3 here is CAWRGTANNSPLHF. The sequenced part of the CDR3 DNA is TGTGCCTGGAGAGGGACAGCCAATAATTCACCC.

This clone occurred many times. Read data end 3 residues before the CDR3 end; the end is taken from the germline J gene. This sequence joins TRBV30 and TRBJ2-3; D gene ambiguous. Germline V gene lookup returns CDR1 GTSNPN and CDR2 SVGIG (reference sequence). The V and J ends lost 4 bases and 2 bases respectively, with 10 bases between them. The CDR3 consists of 13 residues. The CDR3 region is CAWKRVYTDTQYF. The part of the CDR3 DNA that was read is TGTGCCTGGAAACGGGTTTACACAGATACG.

This clone was observed at least ten times. Read sequence stops 3 residues before the CDR3 end, and the germline J gene provides the missing end. The V call is TRBV14, the J call TRBJ2-7; D is possibly TRBD1 (6 bases). The V gene's germline CDR1 is SGHDN and CDR2 FVKESK. The germline V and J ends were trimmed by 6 bases and 2 bases, with 8 bases remaining between them. There are 12 residues in the CDR3. CDR3 DNA (partial): TGTGCCAGCAGTTACAGGGCCTACGAG. This codes for CASSYRAYE. In full, the CDR3 is CASSYRAYEQYF.

This clone was observed many times. From the germline J gene comes the end of the CDR3, since the read stops 3 residues before it. This chain joins TRBV5-6 and TRBJ2-1; D is ambiguous. V gave up 6 bases and J gave up 7 bases, with 20 bases separating them. The V gene's germline CDR1 is SGHDT and CDR2 YYEEEE. The CDR3 covers 15 residues. The covered CDR3 bases are TGTGCCAGCACCAAAGACCTCCTTGCCGGGAATGAG. It translates to CASTKDLLAGNE. The whole CDR3 reads CASTKDLLAGNEQFF.

This clone was observed a few times. Coverage ceases 3 residues before the CDR3 finishes, and the germline J gene fills in the end. The V gene is TRBV7-9, the J gene TRBJ2-2; maybe TRBD1 (6 bases). The CDR3 spans 13 residues. Germline lookup yields CDR1 SEHNR and CDR2 FQNEAQ (reference sequence). Trimming cost V 11 bases and J 7 bases, with 17 bases left between them. The DNA read from the CDR3 is TGTGCCGTCAACAGGGAGTTGGGCGGGGAG. Encoded protein: CAVNRELGGE. The CDR3 in full is CAVNRELGGELFF.

Note on this clone: The read comes to an end 3 residues before the CDR3 does, leaving the germline J gene to fill in the end. V gene TRBV30 combines with J gene TRBJ1-5; the match to TRBD1 covers 8 bases. This CDR3 has 15 residues. Germline V gene data show CDR1 as GTSNPN and CDR2 as SVGIG (reference sequence). Trimming took 8 bases from V and 3 from J; bases not matched to a gene: 12. CDR3 protein: CASSTRQGNNQPQHF. Incomplete CDR3 DNA: TGTGCCAGTAGTACCAGACAGGGGAACAATCAGCCC.

There are many counts of this clone. Read sequence stops 3 residues before the CDR3 end, and the germline J gene provides the missing end. The chain uses TRBV7-2 and TRBJ1-5; 8 nucleotides agree with TRBD1. Germline V gene sequence: CDR1 SGHTA, CDR2 FQGNSA. This CDR3 spans 15 amino acids. Trimming took 7 bases from V and 4 from J; bases not matched to a gene: 9. CDR3 DNA, as far as it was read: TGTGCCAGCATCCTTACAGGGGGATCAAATCAGCCC. The encoded protein is CASILTGGSNQP. The complete CDR3 reads CASILTGGSNQPQHF.

This clone was seen a few times. The CDR3 end lies 3 residues beyond the end of the read and is filled in from the germline J gene. The chain has TRBV2 and TRBJ2-1; 8 nucleotides align to TRBD2. CDR1 SNHLY and CDR2 FYNNEI come from the germline V gene. The CDR3 is 14 residues long. Germline trimming cut 8 bases from V and 0 bases from J; bases unmatched to any gene: 3. The part of the CDR3 DNA that was read is TGTGCCAGCCAGCGGGAGAGCTCCTACAATGAG. Translation: CASQRESSYNE. From start to end, the CDR3 is CASQRESSYNEQFF.

This clone was detected only a few times. A read error is the likely source, as a far larger clone sits one nucleotide away. The CDR3 loop is CVWSLGQSYFYTF. The CDR3 bases that were read are TGTGTCTGGAGTCTCGGACAAAGCTATTTC. The chain couples TRBV30 to TRBJ1-2; possibly TRBD1 for D (5 bases). The CDR3 goes on 3 residues after the read ends, and that part is filled in from the germline J gene. This CDR3 spans 13 amino acids. Germline V gene data show CDR1 as GTSNPN and CDR2 as SVGIG (reference sequence).

Turning to this clone: The read falls 3 residues short of the CDR3 end, and the missing part is taken from the germline J gene. V is TRBV19 and J is TRBJ2-7; 8 nucleotides match TRBD2. Germline values: CDR1 LNHDA, CDR2 SQIVND (reference sequence). This CDR3 contains 11 residues. The V gene end was trimmed by 11 bases and the J gene end by 6 bases; junction bases not matched to a gene: 6. The DNA read from the CDR3 is TGTGCCTCCACAGCGGGGGCCGAG. Encoded protein: CASTAGAE. The CDR3 in full is CASTAGAEQYF.

This clone was seen a handful of times. The CDR3 goes on 3 residues after the read ends, and that part is filled in from the germline J gene. The gene calls are TRBV19 and TRBJ1-4; D is unclear. The V end was cut by 6 bases, the J end by 5 bases, with 13 bases between. This CDR3 region has 14 residues. Per the germline V gene, CDR1 is LNHDA and CDR2 is SQIVND (reference sequence). CDR3 DNA, as far as it was read: TGTGCCAGTAGCCAGGTGTGGAGGAATGAAAAA. Amino acids: CASSQVWRNEK. The complete CDR3 reads CASSQVWRNEKLFF.

In this sample, this clone turned up a few times. Coverage ceases 3 residues before the CDR3 finishes, and the germline J gene fills in the end. The rearrangement uses TRBV2 and TRBJ1-1; TRBD1 is a possible D gene (5 bases). The germline CDR1 and CDR2 sequences are SNHLY and FYNNEI. Trimming pared 10 bases from V and 4 bases from J, leaving 10 bases between. The CDR3 extends over 11 amino acids. CDR3 loop: CANKRGTEAFF. CDR3 DNA, as far as it was read: TGTGCCAACAAAAGGGGCACTGAA.

This clone appeared many times. The CDR3 is cut off 3 residues early in the read; its end comes from the germline J gene. This chain joins TRBV6-1 and TRBJ2-3; D is ambiguous. The CDR3 extends over 15 amino acids. Trimming took 1 base from V and 3 from J, leaving 11 bases between them. Per germline, CDR1 MNHNS and CDR2 SASEGT. CDR3 amino acids: CASSEGSSRTDTQYF. CDR3 DNA (partial): TGTGCCAGCAGTGAAGGTTCATCTAGGACAGATACG.

This clone was detected ten times or more. The CDR3 extends 3 residues past the end of the read, so its final part is completed from the germline J gene. This chain connects TRBV7-3 to TRBJ2-1; TRBD2 matches at 9 bases. The CDR3 is 14 amino acids. Germline V CDR1 and CDR2: SGHTA, FQGTGA. Germline trimming cut 0 bases from V and 9 bases from J; bases unmatched to any gene: 3. CDR3 DNA (partial): TGTGCCAGCAGCTTAACTAGCGGGAGTTTTGAG. Translation gives CASSLTSGSFE. In full, the CDR3 reads CASSLTSGSFEQFF.